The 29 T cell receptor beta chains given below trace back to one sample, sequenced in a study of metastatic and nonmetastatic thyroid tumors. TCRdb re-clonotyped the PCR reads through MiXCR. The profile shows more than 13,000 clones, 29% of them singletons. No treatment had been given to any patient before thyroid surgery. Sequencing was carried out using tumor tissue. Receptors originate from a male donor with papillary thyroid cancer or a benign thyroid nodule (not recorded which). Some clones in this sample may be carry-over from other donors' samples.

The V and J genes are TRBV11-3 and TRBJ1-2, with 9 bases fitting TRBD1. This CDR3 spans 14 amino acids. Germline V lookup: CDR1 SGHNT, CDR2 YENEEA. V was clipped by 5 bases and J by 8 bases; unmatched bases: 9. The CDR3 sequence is CASSPTGGRGGYTF. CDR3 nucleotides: TGTGCCAGCAGCCCAACAGGGGGCCGGGGAGGCTACACCTTC.

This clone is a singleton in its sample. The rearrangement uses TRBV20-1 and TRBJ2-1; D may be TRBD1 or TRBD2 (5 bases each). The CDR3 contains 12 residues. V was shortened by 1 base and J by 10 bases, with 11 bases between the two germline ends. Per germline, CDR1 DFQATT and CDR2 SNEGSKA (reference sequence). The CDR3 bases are TGCAGTGCTAGAGCCCCGGGACGCGAGCAGTTCTTC. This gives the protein CSARAPGREQFF.

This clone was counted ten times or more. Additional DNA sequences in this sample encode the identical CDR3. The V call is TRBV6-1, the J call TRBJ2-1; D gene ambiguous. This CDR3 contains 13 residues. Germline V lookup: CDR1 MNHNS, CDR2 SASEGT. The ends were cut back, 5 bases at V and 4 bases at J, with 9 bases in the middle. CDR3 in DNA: TGTGCCAGCAGTCCCGGACCGTACAATGAGCAGTTCTTC. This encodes CASSPGPYNEQFF.

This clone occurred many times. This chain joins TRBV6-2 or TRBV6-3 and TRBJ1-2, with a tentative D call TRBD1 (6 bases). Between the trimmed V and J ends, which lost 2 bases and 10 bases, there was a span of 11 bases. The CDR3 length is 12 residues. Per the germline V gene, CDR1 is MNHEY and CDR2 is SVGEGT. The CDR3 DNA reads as TGTGCCAGCAGTTACGCTAACAGGGTCTACACCTTC. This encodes CASSYANRVYTF.

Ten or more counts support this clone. CDR3 in amino acids: CASSQDEAGGPYNEQFF. The CDR3 coding sequence is TGTGCCAGCAGCCAAGATGAAGCGGGAGGGCCATACAATGAGCAGTTCTTC. This chain joins TRBV4-2 and TRBJ2-1; 10 nucleotides match TRBD2. Trimming took 0 bases from V and 4 from J; bases not matched to a gene: 6. The CDR3 sequence is 17 residues long. Looked up from germline, CDR1 is LGHNA and CDR2 is YNFKEQ.

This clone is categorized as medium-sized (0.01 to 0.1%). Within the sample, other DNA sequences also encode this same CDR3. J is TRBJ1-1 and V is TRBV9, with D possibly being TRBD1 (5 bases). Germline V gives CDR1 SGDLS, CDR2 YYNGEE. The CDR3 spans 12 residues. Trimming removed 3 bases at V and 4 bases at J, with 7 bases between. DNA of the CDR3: TGTGCCAGCAGCGGAGGGGCCACTGAAGCTTTCTTT. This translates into CASSGGATEAFF.

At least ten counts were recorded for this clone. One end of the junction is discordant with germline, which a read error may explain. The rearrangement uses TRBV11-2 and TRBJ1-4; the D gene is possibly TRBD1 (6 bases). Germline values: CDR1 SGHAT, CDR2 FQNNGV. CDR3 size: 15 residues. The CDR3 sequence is CASGFRGQINEKLFF. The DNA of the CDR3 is TGTGCCAGCGGCTTCCGTGGACAGATTAATGAAAAACTGTTTTTT.

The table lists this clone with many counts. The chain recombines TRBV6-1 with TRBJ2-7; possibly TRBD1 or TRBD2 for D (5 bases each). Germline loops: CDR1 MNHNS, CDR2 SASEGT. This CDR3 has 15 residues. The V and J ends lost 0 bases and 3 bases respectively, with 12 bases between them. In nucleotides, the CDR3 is TGTGCCAGCAGTGAAGCTCTGGGGGAATTCTACGAGCAGTACTTC. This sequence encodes CASSEALGEFYEQYF.

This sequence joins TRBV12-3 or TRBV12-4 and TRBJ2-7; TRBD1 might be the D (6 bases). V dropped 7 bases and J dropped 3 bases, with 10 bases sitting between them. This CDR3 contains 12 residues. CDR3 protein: CASIPGVYEQYF. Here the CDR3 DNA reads TGTGCCAGCATCCCAGGGGTCTACGAGCAGTACTTC.

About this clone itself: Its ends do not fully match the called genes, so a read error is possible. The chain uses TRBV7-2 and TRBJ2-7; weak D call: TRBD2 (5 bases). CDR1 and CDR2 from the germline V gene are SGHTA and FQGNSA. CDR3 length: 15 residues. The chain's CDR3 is CASRLRDSYSYEQDF. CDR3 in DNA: TGTGCCAGCAGATTACGGGATTCCTACTCCTACGAGCAGGACTTC.

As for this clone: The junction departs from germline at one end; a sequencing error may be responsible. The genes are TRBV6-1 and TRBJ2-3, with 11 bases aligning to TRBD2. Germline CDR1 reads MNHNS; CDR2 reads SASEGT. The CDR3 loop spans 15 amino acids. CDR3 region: CASSEASGGEDTKYF. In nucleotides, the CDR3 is TGTGCCAGCAGTGAAGCTAGCGGGGGGGAAGATACGAAGTATTTT.

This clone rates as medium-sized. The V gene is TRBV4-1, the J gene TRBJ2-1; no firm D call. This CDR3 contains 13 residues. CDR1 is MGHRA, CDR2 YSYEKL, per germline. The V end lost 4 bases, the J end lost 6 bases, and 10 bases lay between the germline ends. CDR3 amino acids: CASSRLEFNEQFF. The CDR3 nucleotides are TGCGCCAGCAGCCGATTAGAGTTCAATGAGCAGTTCTTC.

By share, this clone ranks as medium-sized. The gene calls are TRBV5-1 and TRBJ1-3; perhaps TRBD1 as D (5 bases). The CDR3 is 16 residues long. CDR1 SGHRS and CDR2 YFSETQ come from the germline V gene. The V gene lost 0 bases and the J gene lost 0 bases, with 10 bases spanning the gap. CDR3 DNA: TGCGCCAGCAGCTTGGGTACAGGAACCTCTGGAAACACCATATATTTT. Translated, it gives CASSLGTGTSGNTIYF.

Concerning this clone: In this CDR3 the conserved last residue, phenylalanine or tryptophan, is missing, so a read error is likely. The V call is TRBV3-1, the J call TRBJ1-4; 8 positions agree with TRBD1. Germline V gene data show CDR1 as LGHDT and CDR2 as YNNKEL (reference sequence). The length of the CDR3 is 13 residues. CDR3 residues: CAISLRGLAKLFY. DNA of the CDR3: TGTGCCATCAGCCTCAGGGGGCTAGCAAAACTGTTTTAT.

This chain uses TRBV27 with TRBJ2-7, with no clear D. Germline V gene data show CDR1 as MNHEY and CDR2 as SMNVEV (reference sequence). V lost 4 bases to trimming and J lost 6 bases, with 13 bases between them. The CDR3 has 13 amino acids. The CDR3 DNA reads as TGTGCCAGCAGTTCCGTATTAGCTGGCGAGCAGTACTTC. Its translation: CASSSVLAGEQYF.

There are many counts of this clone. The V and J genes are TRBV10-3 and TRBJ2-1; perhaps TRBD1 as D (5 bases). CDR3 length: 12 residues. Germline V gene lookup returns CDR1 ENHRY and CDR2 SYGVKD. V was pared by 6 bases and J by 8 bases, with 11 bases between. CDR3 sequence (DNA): TGTGCCATCAGCCAGAGACAGTATGAGCAGTTCTTC. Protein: CAISQRQYEQFF.

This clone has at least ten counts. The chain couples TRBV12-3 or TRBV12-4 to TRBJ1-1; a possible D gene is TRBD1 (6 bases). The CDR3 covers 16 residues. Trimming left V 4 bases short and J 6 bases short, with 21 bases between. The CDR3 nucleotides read TGTGCCAGCAGTTCCCCTTACTCACAGGGTGGTGCTGAAGCTTTCTTT. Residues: CASSSPYSQGGAEAFF.

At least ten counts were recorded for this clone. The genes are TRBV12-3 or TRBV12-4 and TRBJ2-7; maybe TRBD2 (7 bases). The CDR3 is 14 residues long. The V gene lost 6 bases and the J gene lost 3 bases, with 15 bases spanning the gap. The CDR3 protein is CASRKGEGLYEQYF. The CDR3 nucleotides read TGTGCCAGCAGGAAGGGGGAGGGCCTCTACGAGCAGTACTTC.

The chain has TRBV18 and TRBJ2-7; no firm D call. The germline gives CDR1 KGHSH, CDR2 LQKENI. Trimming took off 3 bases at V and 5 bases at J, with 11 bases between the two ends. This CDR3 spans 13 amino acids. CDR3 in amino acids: CASSPALEDEQYF. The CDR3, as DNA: TGTGCCAGCTCACCGGCCCTAGAGGACGAGCAGTACTTC.

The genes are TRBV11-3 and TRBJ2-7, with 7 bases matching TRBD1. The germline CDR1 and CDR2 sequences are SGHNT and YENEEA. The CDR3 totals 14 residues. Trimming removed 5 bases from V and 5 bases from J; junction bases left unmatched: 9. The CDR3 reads CASSRAHTGDEQYF. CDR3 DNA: TGTGCCAGCAGCCGAGCTCATACAGGGGACGAGCAGTACTTC.

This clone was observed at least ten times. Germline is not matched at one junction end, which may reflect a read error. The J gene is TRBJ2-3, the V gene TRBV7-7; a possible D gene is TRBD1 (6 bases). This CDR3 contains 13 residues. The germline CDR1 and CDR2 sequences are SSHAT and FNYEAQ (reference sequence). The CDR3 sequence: CASSLARGDTQYF. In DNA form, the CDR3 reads TGTGCTAGCAGCTTAGCGAGGGGGGATACGCAGTATTTT.

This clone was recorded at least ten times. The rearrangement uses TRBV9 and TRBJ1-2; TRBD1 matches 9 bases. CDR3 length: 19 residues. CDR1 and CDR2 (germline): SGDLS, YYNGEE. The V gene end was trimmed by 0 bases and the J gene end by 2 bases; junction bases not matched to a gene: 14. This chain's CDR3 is CASSVATGTGNGANYGYTF. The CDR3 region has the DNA TGTGCCAGCAGCGTAGCTACGGGGACAGGGAATGGCGCGAACTATGGCTACACCTTC.

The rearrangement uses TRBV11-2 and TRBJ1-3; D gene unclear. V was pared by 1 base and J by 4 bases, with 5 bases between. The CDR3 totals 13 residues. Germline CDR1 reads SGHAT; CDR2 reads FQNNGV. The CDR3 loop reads CASSLAHGNTIYF. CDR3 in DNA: TGTGCCAGCAGCTTAGCGCACGGAAACACCATATATTTT.

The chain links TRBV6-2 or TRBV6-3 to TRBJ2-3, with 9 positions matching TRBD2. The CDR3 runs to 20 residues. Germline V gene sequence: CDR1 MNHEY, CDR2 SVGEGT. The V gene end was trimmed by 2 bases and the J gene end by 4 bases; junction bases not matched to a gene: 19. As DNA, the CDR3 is TGTGCCAGCAGTTACCTCTTTACAAGGGGCGCGGGGGGGCGCGCAGATACGCAGTATTTT. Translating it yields CASSYLFTRGAGGRADTQYF.

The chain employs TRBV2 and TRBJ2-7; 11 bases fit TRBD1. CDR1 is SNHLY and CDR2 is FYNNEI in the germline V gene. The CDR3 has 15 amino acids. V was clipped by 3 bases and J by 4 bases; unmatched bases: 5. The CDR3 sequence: CASSEGGTGGYEQYF. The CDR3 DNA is TGTGCCAGCAGTGAGGGCGGGACAGGGGGATACGAGCAGTACTTC.

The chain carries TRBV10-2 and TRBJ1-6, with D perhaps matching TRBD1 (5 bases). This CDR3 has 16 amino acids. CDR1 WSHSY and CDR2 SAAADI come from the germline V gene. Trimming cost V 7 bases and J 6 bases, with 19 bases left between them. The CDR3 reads CASKLLGTGGNSPLHF. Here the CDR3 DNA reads TGCGCCAGCAAACTCCTCGGGACGGGAGGTAATTCACCCCTCCACTTT.

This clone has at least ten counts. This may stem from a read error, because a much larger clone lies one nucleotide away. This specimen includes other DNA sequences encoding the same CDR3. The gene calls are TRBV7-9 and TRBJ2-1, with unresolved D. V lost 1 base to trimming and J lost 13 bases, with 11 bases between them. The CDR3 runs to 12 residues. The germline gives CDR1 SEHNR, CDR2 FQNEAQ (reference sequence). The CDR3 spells CASSLVWSTQFF. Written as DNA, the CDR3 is TGTGCCAGCAGCTTAGTGTGGAGCACTCAGTTCTTC.

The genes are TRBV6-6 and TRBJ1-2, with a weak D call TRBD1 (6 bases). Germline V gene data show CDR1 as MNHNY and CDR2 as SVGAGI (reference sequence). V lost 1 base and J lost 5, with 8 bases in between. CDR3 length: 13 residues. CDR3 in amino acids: CASSYYRVYGYTF. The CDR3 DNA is TGTGCCAGCAGTTACTACAGGGTTTATGGCTACACCTTC.

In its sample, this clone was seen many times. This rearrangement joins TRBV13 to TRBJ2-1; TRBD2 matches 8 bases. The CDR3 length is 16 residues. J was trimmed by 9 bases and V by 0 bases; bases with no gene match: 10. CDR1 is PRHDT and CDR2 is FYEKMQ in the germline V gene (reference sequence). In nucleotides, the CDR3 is TGTGCCAGCAGCTTAGGCCTGGGCGGGGGGACGGTTGAGCAGTTCTTC. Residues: CASSLGLGGGTVEQFF.